One and the same sample provided the 26 T cell receptor beta chains below, sequenced in a study of chemoradiotherapy in HPV16-positive cancers. Produced via immunoSEQ multiplex PCR; TCRdb's table is partial and in-frame only. This sample has 20,000 to 25,000 clones, with 85% to 90% found just once. This sample comprised blood, obtained from a patient who underwent chemoradiotherapy. These receptors all come from a human donor with HPV-associated anogenital cancer.

The chain links TRBV19 to TRBJ1-5; 7 positions agree with TRBD1. CDR3 size: 17 residues. Unmatched junction bases numbered 15, after V lost 4 bases and J lost 6 bases. Germline assignment: CDR1 LNHDA and CDR2 SQIVND (reference sequence). The DNA for the CDR3 is TGTGCCAGTAGTACTGGAGGGACAGCTCAGAATATTCAGCCCCAGCATTTT. Encoded protein: CASSTGGTAQNIQPQHF.

This chain uses TRBV19 with TRBJ1-3, with D unclear. Germline V gene sequence: CDR1 LNHDA, CDR2 SQIVND (reference sequence). The CDR3 loop spans 13 amino acids. V was shortened by 4 bases and J by 4 bases, with 8 bases between the two germline ends. This CDR3 reads CASSKVGGNTIYF. The CDR3 DNA sequence: TGTGCCAGTAGTAAGGTGGGAGGAAACACCATATATTTT.

The J gene is TRBJ1-3, the V gene TRBV28; D is ambiguous. The germline V and J ends were trimmed by 5 bases and 0 bases, with 14 bases remaining between them. Germline V lookup: CDR1 MDHEN, CDR2 SYDVKM. The CDR3 length is 16 residues. CDR3 region: CASSTYYGHSGNTIYF. CDR3 nucleotides: TGTGCCAGCAGTACCTACTACGGGCACTCTGGAAACACCATATATTTT.

The J gene is TRBJ2-5, the V gene TRBV2; no definite D call. The CDR3 is 11 amino acids. CDR1 and CDR2 from the germline V gene are SNHLY and FYNNEI. Trimming shortened V by 4 bases and J by 1 base, and 1 base separated the two germline ends. CDR3 loop: CASSVQETQYF. CDR3 nucleotides: TGTGCCAGCAGTGTCCAAGAGACCCAGTACTTC. Using reference TRBV2 and TRBJ2-5 for the parts outside the CDR3, the full variable domain is EPEVTQTPSHQVTQMGQEVILRCVPISNHLYFYWYRQILGQKVEFLVSFYNNEISEKSEIFDDQFSVERPDGSNFTLKIRSTKLEDSAMYFCASSVQETQYFGPGTRLLVL.

The chain combines TRBV19 with TRBJ1-5; no clear D gene. The CDR3 runs to 14 residues. V shed 2 bases and J shed 4 bases, with 9 bases lying between them. Germline loops: CDR1 LNHDA, CDR2 SQIVND (reference sequence). The chain's CDR3 is CASSIKGGNQPQHF. The CDR3 region has the DNA TGTGCCAGTAGTATAAAAGGTGGTAATCAGCCCCAGCATTTT. The variable domain in full, completed from reference TRBV19 and TRBJ1-5, reads DGGITQSPKYLFRKEGQNVTLSCEQNLNHDAMYWYRQDPGQGLRLIYYSQIVNDFQKGDIAEGYSVSREKKESFPLTVTSAQKNPTAFYLCASSIKGGNQPQHFGDGTRLSIL.

This chain links TRBV21-1 with TRBJ2-2. TRBV21-1 corresponds to a pseudogene. The CDR3 extends over 15 amino acids. CDR3 loop: CASSKERSTGGELFF. The CDR3 DNA is TGTGCCAGCAGCAAGGAAAGGTCTACTGGAGGGGAGCTGTTTTTT.

This sequence joins TRBV29-1 and TRBJ1-1; no reliable D call. Germline loops: CDR1 SQVTM, CDR2 ANQGSEA. Trimming stripped 8 bases from V and 1 base from J, with 11 bases between. The length of the CDR3 is 12 residues. The CDR3 bases are TGCAGCCATGACGGCTGGAACACTGAAGCTTTCTTT. As protein: CSHDGWNTEAFF. Variable domain in full (rest from reference TRBV29-1 and TRBJ1-1): SAVISQKPSRDICQRGTSLTIQCQVDSQVTMMFWYRQQPGQSLTLIATANQGSEATYESGFVIDKFPISRPNLTFSTLTVSNMSPEDSSIYLCSHDGWNTEAFFGQGTRLTVV.

The chain employs TRBV27 and TRBJ1-5; D gene uncertain. Germline CDR1 and CDR2: MNHEY and SMNVEV (reference sequence). This CDR3 region has 13 residues. Trimming removed 3 bases at V and 4 bases at J, with 7 bases between. The CDR3 spells CASSFRGNQPQHF. The CDR3 bases are TGTGCCAGCAGTTTTCGAGGGAATCAGCCCCAGCATTTT.

The chain carries TRBV7-6 and TRBJ1-1; perhaps TRBD1 as D (5 bases). The CDR3 extends over 13 amino acids. Trimming removed 1 base from V and 7 bases from J, with 10 bases in between. Germline loops: CDR1 SGHVS, CDR2 FNYEAQ. The CDR3 DNA follows: TGTGCCAGCAGCTTAGTCCGACAGAGTGAAGCTTTCTTT. It is translated as CASSLVRQSEAFF.

V and J are TRBV2 and TRBJ2-5; D tentatively reads TRBD1 or TRBD2 (6 bases each). Trimming left V 2 bases short and J 5 bases short, with 15 bases between. This CDR3 contains 15 residues. CDR1 is SNHLY and CDR2 is FYNNEI in the germline V gene. The CDR3 is CASSESLGGRETQYF. Written as DNA, the CDR3 is TGTGCCAGCAGTGAAAGTCTGGGGGGCCGGGAGACCCAGTACTTC.

The chain is built from TRBV5-1 and TRBJ1-3; D uncertain. This CDR3 is built from 18 residues. V was trimmed by 1 base and J by 0 bases, leaving 17 bases between them. Germline CDR1 reads SGHRS; CDR2 reads YFSETQ. The CDR3: CASSLRPTYDPSGNTIYF. In DNA form, the CDR3 reads TGCGCCAGCAGCTTGCGTCCCACTTACGACCCCTCTGGAAACACCATATATTTT. Full variable domain (outside the CDR3, taken from reference TRBV5-1 and TRBJ1-3): KAGVTQTPRYLIKTRGQQVTLSCSPISGHRSVSWYQQTPGQGLQFLFEYFSETQRNKGNFPGRFSGRQFSNSRSEMNVSTLELGDSALYLCASSLRPTYDPSGNTIYFGEGSWLTVV.

V and J are TRBV2 and TRBJ2-1, with 8 bases aligning to TRBD2. The CDR3 is 13 residues long. Per germline, CDR1 SNHLY and CDR2 FYNNEI. J gave up 10 bases and V 6 bases, and 8 bases lay outside the gene matches. The DNA of the CDR3 is TGTGCCAGCAGCTCCGGGACTAGGAGAGAGCAGTTCTTC. It yields the protein CASSSGTRREQFF. The full variable domain, its missing parts supplied by reference TRBV2 and TRBJ2-1, is EPEVTQTPSHQVTQMGQEVILRCVPISNHLYFYWYRQILGQKVEFLVSFYNNEISEKSEIFDDQFSVERPDGSNFTLKIRSTKLEDSAMYFCASSSGTRREQFFGPGTRLTVL.

V gene TRBV9 combines with J gene TRBJ1-2; no definite D call. CDR3 length: 15 residues. Trimming removed 2 bases from V and 0 bases from J, with 11 bases in between. Germline V gene sequence: CDR1 SGDLS, CDR2 YYNGEE. The CDR3 spells CASSVGPRSNYGYTF. Written as DNA, the CDR3 is TGTGCCAGCAGCGTCGGGCCAAGATCTAACTATGGCTACACCTTC.

The chain joins TRBV29-1 to TRBJ2-7, with TRBD1 identical over 12 bases. Germline CDR1 reads SQVTM; CDR2 reads ANQGSEA. Unmatched junction bases numbered 4, after V lost 4 bases and J lost 6 bases. The CDR3 sequence is 13 residues long. The CDR3 loop is CSVGGTGGLEQYF. DNA of the CDR3: TGCAGCGTTGGGGGGACAGGGGGCCTCGAGCAGTACTTC.

This chain links TRBV11-3 with TRBJ2-6; D may correspond to TRBD1 or TRBD2 (5 bases each). The germline V gene encodes CDR1 SGHNT and CDR2 YENEEA. The germline V and J ends were trimmed by 4 bases and 0 bases, with 13 bases remaining between them. The CDR3 extends over 17 amino acids. The CDR3 reads CASSSGTFTSGANVLTF. DNA of the CDR3: TGTGCCAGCAGCTCGGGGACCTTTACCTCTGGGGCCAACGTCCTGACTTTC. Combining the CDR3 with reference TRBV11-3 and TRBJ2-6 gives the whole variable domain EAGVVQSPRYKIIEKKQPVAFWCNPISGHNTLYWYLQNLGQGPELLIRYENEEAVDDSQLPKDRFSAERLKGVDSTLKIQPAELGDSAVYLCASSSGTFTSGANVLTFGAGSRLTVL.

This chain links TRBV30 with TRBJ1-6; D ambiguous. Trimming took off 0 bases at V and 10 bases at J, with 13 bases between the two ends. Germline V CDR1 and CDR2: GTSNPN, SVGIG (reference sequence). This CDR3 is built from 14 residues. This CDR3 reads CAWSVLRYKSPLHF. The DNA for the CDR3 is TGTGCCTGGAGTGTACTCAGGTACAAGTCACCCCTCCACTTT.

The sample holds one count of this clone. The chain links TRBV10-2 to TRBJ2-2; D possibly corresponds to TRBD1 (6 bases). Germline V gene lookup returns CDR1 WSHSY and CDR2 SAAADI. The CDR3 runs 14 residues. V lost 10 bases to trimming and J lost 5 bases, with 17 bases between them. CDR3 nucleotides: TGCGCCATCCAAACAGGGTTGCGGACCGGGGAGCTGTTTTTT. It specifies CAIQTGLRTGELFF.

The chain joins TRBV30 to TRBJ1-5; D may be TRBD1 (5 bases). The length of the CDR3 is 14 residues. Between the trimmed V and J ends, which lost 3 bases and 3 bases, there was a span of 12 bases. Germline lookup yields CDR1 GTSNPN and CDR2 SVGIG (reference sequence). CDR3 nucleotide sequence: TGTGCCTGGAGCGCCGACAGTCTCAATCAGCCCCAGCATTTT. Encoded protein: CAWSADSLNQPQHF. Using reference TRBV30 and TRBJ1-5 for the parts outside the CDR3, the full variable domain is SQTIHQWPATLVQPVGSPLSLECTVEGTSNPNLYWYRQAAGRGLQLLFYSVGIGQISSEVPQNLSASRPQDRQFILSSKKLLLSDSGFYLCAWSADSLNQPQHFGDGTRLSIL.

This clone was seen only once. This chain joins TRBV9 and TRBJ1-1; TRBD1 matches at 8 bases. CDR3 size: 13 residues. CDR1 is SGDLS, CDR2 YYNGEE, per germline. V was pared by 3 bases and J by 5 bases, with 3 bases of the junction left unmatched. This chain's CDR3 is CASSATGVTEAFF. The CDR3 DNA follows: TGTGCCAGCAGCGCGACAGGGGTGACTGAAGCTTTCTTT.

The gene calls are TRBV9 and TRBJ2-2; 12 nucleotides align to TRBD2. The V and J ends lost 1 base and 5 bases, in that order; junction bases with no gene match: 9. CDR3 length equals 18 residues. Germline assignment: CDR1 SGDLS and CDR2 YYNGEE. The CDR3 bases are TGTGCCAGCAGCGTATCGGCTAGCGGGGGGGCGGGAACCGGGGAGCTGTTTTTT. Residues: CASSVSASGGAGTGELFF.

The genes are TRBV30 and TRBJ1-2, with D possibly TRBD1 on 5 matching bases. Trimming stripped 2 bases from V and 8 bases from J, with 12 bases between. The V gene's germline CDR1 is GTSNPN and CDR2 SVGIG (reference sequence). This CDR3 has 12 amino acids. Here the CDR3 DNA reads TGTGCCTGGAGTACAGGTCAAGTCGGCTACACCTTC. This codes for CAWSTGQVGYTF.

Here the CDR3 DNA reads TGTGCCAGCAGCTTATCGGCAGGGCCGGCAACTAATGAAAAACTGTTTTTT. It translates to CASSLSAGPATNEKLFF. The chain employs TRBV7-9 and TRBJ1-4; D might be TRBD1 (5 bases). From germline, CDR1 is SEHNR and CDR2 FQNEAQ (reference sequence). The CDR3 loop spans 17 amino acids. With 2 bases removed from V and 0 bases from J, the gap between germline ends came to 13 bases.

This clone has a single count. This chain connects TRBV30 to TRBJ1-1; D remains unclear. The CDR3 length is 11 residues. Trimming took 2 bases from V and 4 from J, leaving 5 bases between them. In germline, CDR1 is GTSNPN, CDR2 SVGIG (reference sequence). The CDR3 sequence: CAWSKSTEAFF. Written as DNA, the CDR3 is TGTGCCTGGAGTAAGTCCACTGAAGCTTTCTTT.

The V gene is TRBV29-1, the J gene TRBJ1-1; D gene unclear. This CDR3 is built from 13 residues. V was pared by 5 bases and J by 6 bases, with 16 bases between. From germline, CDR1 is SQVTM and CDR2 ANQGSEA. CDR3 sequence (DNA): TGCAGCGTTTCCCCCGGTCCAGCGGCTGAAGCTTTCTTT. It encodes CSVSPGPAAEAFF.

This chain uses TRBV9 with TRBJ1-5; weak D call: TRBD1 (5 bases). CDR1 SGDLS and CDR2 YYNGEE come from the germline V gene. V dropped 3 bases and J dropped 1 base, with 11 bases sitting between them. The CDR3 spans 15 residues. The CDR3 here is CASSADSFSNQPQHF. In DNA form, the CDR3 reads TGTGCCAGCAGCGCCGACAGCTTCAGCAATCAGCCCCAGCATTTT.

This clone was picked up a small number of times. The chain uses TRBV13 and TRBJ1-5; a possible D gene is TRBD1 (6 bases). The length of the CDR3 is 17 residues. Per germline, CDR1 PRHDT and CDR2 FYEKMQ (reference sequence). V was shortened by 5 bases and J by 0 bases, with 17 bases between the two germline ends. The CDR3 is CASSQGGGAFSNQPQHF. CDR3 nucleotides: TGTGCCAGCAGCCAGGGCGGGGGGGCCTTTAGCAATCAGCCCCAGCATTTT.